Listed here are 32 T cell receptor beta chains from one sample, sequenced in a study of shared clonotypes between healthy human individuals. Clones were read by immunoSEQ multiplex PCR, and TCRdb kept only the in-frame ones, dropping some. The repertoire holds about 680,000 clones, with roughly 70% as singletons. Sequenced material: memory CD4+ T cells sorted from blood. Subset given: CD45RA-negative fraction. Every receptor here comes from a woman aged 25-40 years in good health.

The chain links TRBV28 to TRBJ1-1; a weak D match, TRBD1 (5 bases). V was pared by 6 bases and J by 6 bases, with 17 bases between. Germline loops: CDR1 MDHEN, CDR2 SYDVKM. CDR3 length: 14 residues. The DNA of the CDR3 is TGTGCCAGCAGCCTCTCGAGGGGATCCGCTGAAGCTTTCTTT. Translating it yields CASSLSRGSAEAFF.

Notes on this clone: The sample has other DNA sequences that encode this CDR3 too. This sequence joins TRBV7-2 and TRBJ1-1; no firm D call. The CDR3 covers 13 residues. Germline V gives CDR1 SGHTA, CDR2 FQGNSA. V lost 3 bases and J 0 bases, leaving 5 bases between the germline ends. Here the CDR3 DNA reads TGTGCCAGCAGCTTCGGTATGAACACTGAAGCTTTCTTT. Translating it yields CASSFGMNTEAFF. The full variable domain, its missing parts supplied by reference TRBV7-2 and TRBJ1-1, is GAGVSQSPSNKVTEKGKDVELRCDPISGHTALYWYRQSLGQGLEFLIYFQGNSAPDKSGLPSDRFSAERTGGSVSTLTIQRTQQEDSAVYLCASSFGMNTEAFFGQGTRLTVV.

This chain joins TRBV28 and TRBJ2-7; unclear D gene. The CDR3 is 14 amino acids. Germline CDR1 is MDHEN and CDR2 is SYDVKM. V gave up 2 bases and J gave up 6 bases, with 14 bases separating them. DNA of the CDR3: TGTGCCAGCAGTTTAGACCCGACGTCGCTCGAGCAGTACTTC. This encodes CASSLDPTSLEQYF.

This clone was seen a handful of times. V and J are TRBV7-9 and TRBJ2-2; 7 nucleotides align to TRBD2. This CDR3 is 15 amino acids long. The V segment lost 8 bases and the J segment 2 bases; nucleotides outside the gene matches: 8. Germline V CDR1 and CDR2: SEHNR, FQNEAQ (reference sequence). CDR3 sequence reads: CASPPQRENTGELFF. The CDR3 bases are TGTGCCAGCCCCCCCCAGCGGGAAAACACCGGGGAGCTGTTTTTT.

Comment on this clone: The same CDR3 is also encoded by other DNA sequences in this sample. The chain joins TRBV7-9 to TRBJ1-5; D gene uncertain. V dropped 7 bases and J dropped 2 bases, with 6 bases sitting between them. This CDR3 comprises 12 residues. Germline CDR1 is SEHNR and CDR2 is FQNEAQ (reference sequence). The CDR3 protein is CASTVGNQPQHF. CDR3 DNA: TGTGCCAGCACTGTTGGCAATCAGCCCCAGCATTTT.

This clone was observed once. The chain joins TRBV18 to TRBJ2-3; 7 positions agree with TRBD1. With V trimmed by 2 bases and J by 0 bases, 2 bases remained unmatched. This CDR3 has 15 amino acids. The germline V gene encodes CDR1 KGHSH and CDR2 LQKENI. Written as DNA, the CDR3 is TGTGCCAGCTCACCAACAGGGGTGAGCACAGATACGCAGTATTTT. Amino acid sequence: CASSPTGVSTDTQYF.

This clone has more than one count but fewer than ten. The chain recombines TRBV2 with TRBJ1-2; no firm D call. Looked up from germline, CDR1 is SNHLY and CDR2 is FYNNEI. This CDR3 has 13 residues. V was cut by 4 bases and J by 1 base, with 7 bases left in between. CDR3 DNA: TGTGCCAGCAGTGTTGAAGTTAACTATGGCTACACCTTC. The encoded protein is CASSVEVNYGYTF.

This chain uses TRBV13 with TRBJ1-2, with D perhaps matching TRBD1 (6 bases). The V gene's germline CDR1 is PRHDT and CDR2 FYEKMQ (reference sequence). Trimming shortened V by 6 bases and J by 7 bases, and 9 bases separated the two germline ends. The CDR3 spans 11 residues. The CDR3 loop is CASSGGAGYTF. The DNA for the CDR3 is TGTGCCAGCAGTGGGGGGGCTGGCTACACCTTC.

CDR3 DNA: TGTGCCAGCAGCACACCACAGGGCGATGGGACTGAAGCTTTCTTT. This gives the protein CASSTPQGDGTEAFF. The V and J genes are TRBV7-8 and TRBJ1-1; possible D gene TRBD1, 6 bases. Germline loops: CDR1 SGHVS, CDR2 FQNEAQ. Trimming stripped 5 bases from V and 5 bases from J, with 18 bases between. The CDR3 runs to 15 residues.

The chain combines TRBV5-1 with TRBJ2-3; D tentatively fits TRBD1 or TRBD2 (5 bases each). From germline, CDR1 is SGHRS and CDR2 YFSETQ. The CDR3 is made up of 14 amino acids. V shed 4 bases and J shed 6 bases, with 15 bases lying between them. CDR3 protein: CASSTGAGVDTQYF. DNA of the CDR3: TGCGCCAGCAGCACCGGGGCCGGCGTGGATACGCAGTATTTT.

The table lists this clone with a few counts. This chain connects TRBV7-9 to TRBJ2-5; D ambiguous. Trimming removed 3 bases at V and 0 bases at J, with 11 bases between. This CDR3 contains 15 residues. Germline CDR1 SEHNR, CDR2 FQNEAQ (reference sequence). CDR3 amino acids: CASSLGSKYQETQYF. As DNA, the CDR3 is TGTGCCAGCAGCTTGGGGTCGAAGTACCAAGAGACCCAGTACTTC.

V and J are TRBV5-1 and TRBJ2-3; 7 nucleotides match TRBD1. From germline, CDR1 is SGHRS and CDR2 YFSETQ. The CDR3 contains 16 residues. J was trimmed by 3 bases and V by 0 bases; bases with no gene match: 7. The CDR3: CASSLVLAGGTDTQYF. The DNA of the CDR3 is TGCGCCAGCAGCTTGGTGTTGGCAGGGGGAACAGATACGCAGTATTTT.

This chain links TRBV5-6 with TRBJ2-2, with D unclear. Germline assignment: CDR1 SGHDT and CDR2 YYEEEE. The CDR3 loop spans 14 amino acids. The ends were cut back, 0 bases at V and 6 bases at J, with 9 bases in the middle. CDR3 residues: CASSLAGVPGELFF. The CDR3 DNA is TGTGCCAGCAGCTTGGCTGGGGTCCCCGGGGAGCTGTTTTTT.

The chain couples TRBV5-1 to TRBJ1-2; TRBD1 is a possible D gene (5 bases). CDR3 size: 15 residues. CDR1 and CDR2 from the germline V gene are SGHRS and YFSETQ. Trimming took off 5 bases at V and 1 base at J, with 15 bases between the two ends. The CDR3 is CASRPSSTVNYGYTF. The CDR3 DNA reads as TGCGCCAGCAGACCTTCCTCGACAGTTAACTATGGCTACACCTTC.

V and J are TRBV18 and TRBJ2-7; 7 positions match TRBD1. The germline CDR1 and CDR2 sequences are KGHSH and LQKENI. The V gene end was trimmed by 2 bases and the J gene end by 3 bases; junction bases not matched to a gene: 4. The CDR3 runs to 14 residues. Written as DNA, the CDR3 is TGTGCCAGCTCACCAACAGGGGTCATCTACGAGCAGTACTTC. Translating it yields CASSPTGVIYEQYF.

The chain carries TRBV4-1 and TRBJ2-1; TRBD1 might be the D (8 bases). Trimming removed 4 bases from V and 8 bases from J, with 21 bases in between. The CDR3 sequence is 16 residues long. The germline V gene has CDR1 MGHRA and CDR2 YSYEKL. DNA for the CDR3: TGCGCCAGCAGCCTTCGGGACAGGCGGGAGAGGGATGAGCAGTTCTTC. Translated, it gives CASSLRDRRERDEQFF.

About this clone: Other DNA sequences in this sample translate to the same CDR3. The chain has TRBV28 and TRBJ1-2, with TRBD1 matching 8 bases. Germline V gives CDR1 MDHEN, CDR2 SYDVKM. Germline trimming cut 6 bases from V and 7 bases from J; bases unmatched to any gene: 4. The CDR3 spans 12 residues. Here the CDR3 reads CASSRTGRGYTF. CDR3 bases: TGTGCCAGCAGCAGGACAGGGCGTGGCTACACCTTC.

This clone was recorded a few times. In nucleotides, the CDR3 is TGCGCCAGCAGCTTGTTACCCATTGGGCAGGGCCTACTCGAGCAGTACTTC. Its protein is CASSLLPIGQGLLEQYF. This rearrangement joins TRBV5-1 to TRBJ2-7; possible D gene TRBD1, 5 bases. CDR3 length: 17 amino acids. V was pared by 1 base and J by 6 bases, with 23 bases between. CDR1 is SGHRS and CDR2 is YFSETQ in the germline V gene.

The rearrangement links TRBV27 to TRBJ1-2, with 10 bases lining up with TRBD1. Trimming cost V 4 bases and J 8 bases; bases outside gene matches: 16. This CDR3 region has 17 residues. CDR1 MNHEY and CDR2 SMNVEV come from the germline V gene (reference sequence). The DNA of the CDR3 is TGTGCCAGCAGTTCGTTGACCGCGCCCAGGACAGGGGGGGGCTACACCTTC. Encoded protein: CASSSLTAPRTGGGYTF.

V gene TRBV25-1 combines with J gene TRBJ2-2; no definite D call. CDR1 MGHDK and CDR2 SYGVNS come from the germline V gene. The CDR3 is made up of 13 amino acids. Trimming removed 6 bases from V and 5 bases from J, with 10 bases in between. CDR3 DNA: TGTGCCAGCAGCCGGGCCGGGACCGGGGAGCTGTTTTTT. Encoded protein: CASSRAGTGELFF.

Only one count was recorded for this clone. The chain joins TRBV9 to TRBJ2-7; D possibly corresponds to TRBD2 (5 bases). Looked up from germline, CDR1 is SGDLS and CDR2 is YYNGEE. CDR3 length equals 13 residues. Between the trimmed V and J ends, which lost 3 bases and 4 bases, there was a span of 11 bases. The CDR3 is CASSGDGVYEQYF. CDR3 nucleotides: TGTGCCAGCAGCGGTGACGGGGTGTACGAGCAGTACTTC.

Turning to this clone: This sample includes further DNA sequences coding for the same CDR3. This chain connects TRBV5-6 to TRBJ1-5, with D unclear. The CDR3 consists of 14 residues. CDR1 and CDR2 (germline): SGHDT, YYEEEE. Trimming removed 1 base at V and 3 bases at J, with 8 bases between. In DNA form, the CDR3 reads TGTGCCAGCAGCTTGAGAGGACCCAATCAGCCCCAGCATTTT. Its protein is CASSLRGPNQPQHF.

The CDR3 spells CAHTTMGNTGELFF. The DNA of the CDR3 is TGTGCCCATACCACCATGGGGAACACCGGGGAGCTGTTTTTT. The chain carries TRBV30 and TRBJ2-2; D not resolved. Between the trimmed V and J ends, which lost 8 bases and 1 base, there was a span of 14 bases. Germline V lookup: CDR1 GTSNPN, CDR2 SVGIG (reference sequence). The CDR3 has 14 residues.

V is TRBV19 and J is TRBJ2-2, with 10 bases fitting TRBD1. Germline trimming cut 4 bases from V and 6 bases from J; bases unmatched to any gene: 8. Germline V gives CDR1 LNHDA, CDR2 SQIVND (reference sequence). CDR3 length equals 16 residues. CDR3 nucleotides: TGTGCCAGTAGTAACCCGGGACAGGGGAGTGCCGGGGAGCTGTTTTTT. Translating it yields CASSNPGQGSAGELFF.

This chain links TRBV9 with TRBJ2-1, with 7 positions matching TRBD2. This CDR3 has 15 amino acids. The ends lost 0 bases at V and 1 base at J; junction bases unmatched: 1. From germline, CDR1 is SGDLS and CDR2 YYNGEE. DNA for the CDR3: TGTGCCAGCAGCGTAGGCGGGGGATCCTACAATGAGCAGTTCTTC. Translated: CASSVGGGSYNEQFF.

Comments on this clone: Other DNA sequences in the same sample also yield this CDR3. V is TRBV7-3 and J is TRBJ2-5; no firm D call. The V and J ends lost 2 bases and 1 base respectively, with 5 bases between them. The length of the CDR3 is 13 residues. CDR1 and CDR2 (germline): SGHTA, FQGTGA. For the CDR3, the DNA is TGTGCCAGCAGCTTAGGTCCCCAAGAGACCCAGTACTTC. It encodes CASSLGPQETQYF.

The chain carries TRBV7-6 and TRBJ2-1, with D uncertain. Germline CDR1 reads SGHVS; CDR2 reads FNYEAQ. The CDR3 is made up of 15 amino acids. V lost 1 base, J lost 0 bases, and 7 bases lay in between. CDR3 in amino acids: CASSLEGNSYNEQFF. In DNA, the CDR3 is TGTGCCAGCAGCTTAGAGGGAAACTCCTACAATGAGCAGTTCTTC.

CDR3: CASRSYGEGAKNIQYF. CDR3 nucleotides: TGTGCCAGCAGATCATATGGGGAGGGGGCCAAAAACATTCAGTACTTC. The chain recombines TRBV28 with TRBJ2-4; 7 nucleotides agree with TRBD2. Germline V lookup: CDR1 MDHEN, CDR2 SYDVKM. V was pared by 6 bases and J by 1 base, with 9 bases of the junction left unmatched. The CDR3 covers 16 residues.

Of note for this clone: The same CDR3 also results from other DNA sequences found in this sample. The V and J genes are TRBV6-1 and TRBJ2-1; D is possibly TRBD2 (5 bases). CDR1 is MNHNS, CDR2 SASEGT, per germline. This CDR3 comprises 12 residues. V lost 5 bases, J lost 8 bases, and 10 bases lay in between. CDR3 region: CASSPRGHEQFF. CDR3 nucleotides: TGTGCCAGCAGTCCCCGCGGGCATGAGCAGTTCTTC.

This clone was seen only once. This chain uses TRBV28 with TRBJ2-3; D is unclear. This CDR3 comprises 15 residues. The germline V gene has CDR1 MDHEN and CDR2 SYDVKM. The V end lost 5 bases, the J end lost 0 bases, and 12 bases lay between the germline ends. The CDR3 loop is CASSPSGVSTDTQYF. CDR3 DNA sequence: TGTGCCAGCAGTCCGTCTGGGGTCAGCACAGATACGCAGTATTTT.

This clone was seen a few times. CDR3 bases: TGTGCCACCAAAGATTGGTTTATGGAGACCCAGTACTTC. The encoded protein is CATKDWFMETQYF. This chain joins TRBV7-9 and TRBJ2-5; no reliable D call. CDR1 is SEHNR, CDR2 FQNEAQ, per germline (reference sequence). Trimming shortened V by 10 bases and J by 5 bases, and 17 bases separated the two germline ends. The CDR3 loop spans 13 amino acids. The entire variable domain, with the rest obtained from reference TRBV7-9 and TRBJ2-5, is as follows: DTGVSQNPRHKITKRGQNVTFRCDPISEHNRLYWYRQTLGQGPEFLTYFQNEAQLEKSRLLSDRFSAERPKGSFSTLEIQRTEQGDSAMYLCATKDWFMETQYFGPGTRLLVL.

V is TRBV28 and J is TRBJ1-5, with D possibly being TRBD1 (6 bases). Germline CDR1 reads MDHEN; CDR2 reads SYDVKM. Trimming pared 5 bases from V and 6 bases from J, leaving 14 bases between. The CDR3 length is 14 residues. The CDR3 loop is CASSVNRVGQPQHF. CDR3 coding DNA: TGTGCCAGCAGTGTGAACAGGGTAGGTCAGCCCCAGCATTTT. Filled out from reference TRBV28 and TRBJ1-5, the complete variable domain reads DVKVTQSSRYLVKRTGEKVFLECVQDMDHENMFWYRQDPGLGLRLIYFSYDVKMKEKGDIPEGYSVSREKKERFSLILESASTNQTSMYLCASSVNRVGQPQHFGDGTRLSIL.